The 30 T cell receptor beta chains reported below all come from one sample, sequenced in a study of blood T cell repertoires in COVID-19. The assay was immunoSEQ multiplex PCR, and TCRdb's table has in-frame clones only and misses some. The sample consists of around 280,000 clones, roughly 89% of them appearing once. The sequenced sample consisted of PBMCs or T cells enriched from blood (not recorded which). The receptor source for this set is a woman between 40 and 50 years old who had recovered from COVID-19.

The rearrangement links TRBV2 to TRBJ1-3; no clear D. V dropped 3 bases and J dropped 0 bases, with 9 bases sitting between them. CDR1 and CDR2 (germline): SNHLY, FYNNEI. This CDR3 region has 15 residues. CDR3 protein: CASSDQAFSGNTIYF. The CDR3, as DNA: TGTGCCAGCAGTGATCAGGCCTTCTCTGGAAACACCATATATTTT.

The V and J genes are TRBV7-2 and TRBJ1-2; 10 nucleotides agree with TRBD1. In germline, CDR1 is SGHTA, CDR2 FQGNSA. The CDR3 has 14 residues. With 4 bases clipped from V and 8 bases from J, the junction kept 7 bases outside the gene matches. The CDR3 reads CASSSRQGADGYTF. The CDR3 nucleotides read TGTGCCAGCAGCTCCCGACAGGGGGCAGACGGCTACACCTTC.

The chain carries TRBV7-9 and TRBJ1-6, with 9 bases identical to TRBD1. There are 15 residues in the CDR3. V trimming: 5 bases; J trimming: 9 bases; junction bases outside the gene matches: 8. In germline, CDR1 is SEHNR, CDR2 FQNEAQ (reference sequence). The CDR3: CASSLDRGTGSPLHF. In DNA, the CDR3 is TGTGCCAGCAGCCTGGACAGGGGCACGGGTTCACCCCTCCACTTT.

The V gene is TRBV30, the J gene TRBJ2-1, with 8 bases lining up with TRBD1. Germline lookup yields CDR1 GTSNPN and CDR2 SVGIG (reference sequence). After removal of 5 bases from V and 9 bases from J, the junction contained 6 bases not matched to a gene. The CDR3 spans 12 residues. The CDR3: CAWGQGPSEQFF. The CDR3, as DNA: TGTGCCTGGGGACAGGGCCCTAGTGAGCAGTTCTTC.

This CDR3 is CASSPRSGREGLSSWYF. CDR3 nucleotide sequence: TGTGCCAGCAGCCCAAGGAGTGGGCGGGAGGGCCTTTCCAGCTGGTACTTC. The genes are TRBV7-2 and TRBJ2-7; 9 nucleotides agree with TRBD2. The CDR3 is 17 amino acids. The germline gives CDR1 SGHTA, CDR2 FQGNSA. With V trimmed by 5 bases and J by 12 bases, 23 bases remained unmatched.

This clone came up once. This chain's CDR3 is CASSPGLASGTQYF. The CDR3 DNA follows: TGTGCCAGCAGCCCCGGACTAGCCTCGGGTACGCAGTATTTT. The chain carries TRBV7-2 and TRBJ2-3, with TRBD2 identical over 8 bases. The CDR3 is made up of 14 amino acids. The germline gives CDR1 SGHTA, CDR2 FQGNSA. Unmatched junction bases numbered 9, after V lost 5 bases and J lost 8 bases. The variable domain in full, completed from reference TRBV7-2 and TRBJ2-3, reads GAGVSQSPSNKVTEKGKDVELRCDPISGHTALYWYRQSLGQGLEFLIYFQGNSAPDKSGLPSDRFSAERTGGSVSTLTIQRTQQEDSAVYLCASSPGLASGTQYFGPGTRLTVL.

The chain carries TRBV27 and TRBJ1-3; 7 bases align to TRBD1. V lost 0 bases and J lost 3; bases outside the gene matches: 2. CDR3 length equals 15 residues. The V gene's germline CDR1 is MNHEY and CDR2 SMNVEV (reference sequence). In DNA, the CDR3 is TGTGCCAGCAGTTTATCGGGACAGTTTGGAAACACCATATATTTT. This translates into CASSLSGQFGNTIYF.

The chain carries TRBV3-1 (or the pseudogene TRBV3-2) and TRBJ2-3, with D possibly being TRBD2 (6 bases). The CDR3 has 15 amino acids. V dropped 1 base and J dropped 1 base, with 9 bases sitting between them. In germline, CDR1 is LGHDT, CDR2 YNNKEL (reference sequence). The DNA for the CDR3 is TGTGCCAGCAGCCAAGGGCCTAGCGGCACAGATACGCAGTATTTT. It specifies CASSQGPSGTDTQYF.

Turning to this clone: Different DNA sequences within this sample yield the same CDR3. The chain combines TRBV7-2 with TRBJ2-4, with 10 nucleotides matching TRBD1. In germline, CDR1 is SGHTA, CDR2 FQGNSA. The CDR3 spans 14 residues. Trimming at V came to 3 bases and at J to 4 bases, leaving 0 bases not matched to a gene. CDR3 amino acids: CASSLGQGKNIQYF. The DNA for the CDR3 is TGTGCCAGCAGCTTGGGACAGGGGAAAAACATTCAGTACTTC.

The rearrangement joins TRBV7-9 to TRBJ2-7, with 10 bases that match TRBD1. The germline CDR1 and CDR2 sequences are SEHNR and FQNEAQ (reference sequence). The CDR3 has 14 amino acids. J gave up 4 bases and V 1 base, and 1 base lay outside the gene matches. CDR3 nucleotides: TGTGCCAGCAGCTTAGAGGGACAGGGGTACGAGCAGTACTTC. Translating gives CASSLEGQGYEQYF.

The table lists this clone with a few counts. The V and J genes are TRBV11-2 and TRBJ1-1; TRBD1 agrees at 8 bases. The CDR3 spans 14 residues. Germline loops: CDR1 SGHAT, CDR2 FQNNGV. J lost 4 bases, V lost 5 bases, and 6 bases had no gene match. CDR3: CASSAFTGGTEAFF. Written as DNA, the CDR3 is TGTGCCAGCAGCGCGTTTACAGGGGGCACTGAAGCTTTCTTT.

J is TRBJ1-2 and V is TRBV7-9; maybe TRBD1 (6 bases). The CDR3 is made up of 13 amino acids. The germline gives CDR1 SEHNR, CDR2 FQNEAQ (reference sequence). With 5 bases removed from V and 8 bases from J, the gap between germline ends came to 15 bases. The CDR3 DNA reads TGTGCCAGCAGCCGCGGTACAGGGTTCGGCTACACCTTC. Protein product: CASSRGTGFGYTF. The whole variable domain, remainder taken from reference TRBV7-9 and TRBJ1-2, is DTGVSQNPRHKITKRGQNVTFRCDPISEHNRLYWYRQTLGQGPEFLTYFQNEAQLEKSRLLSDRFSAERPKGSFSTLEIQRTEQGDSAMYLCASSRGTGFGYTFGSGTRLTVV.

Only one count was recorded for this clone. The J gene is TRBJ1-5, the V gene TRBV19; TRBD1 is a possible D gene (6 bases). Germline V gene sequence: CDR1 LNHDA, CDR2 SQIVND (reference sequence). V was trimmed by 4 bases and J by 7 bases, leaving 17 bases between them. The CDR3 loop spans 15 amino acids. The CDR3 protein is CASSTIEGDRQPQHF. The DNA of the CDR3 is TGTGCCAGTAGTACGATTGAGGGGGACCGGCAGCCCCAGCATTTT.

The DNA for the CDR3 is TGTGCCAGTAGTATTTCCCAAGGAGCTAACTATGGCTACACCTTC. This gives the protein CASSISQGANYGYTF. The chain couples TRBV19 to TRBJ1-2; no clear D gene. Germline V CDR1 and CDR2: LNHDA, SQIVND (reference sequence). Trimming left V 3 bases short and J 0 bases short, with 11 bases between. The CDR3 sequence is 15 residues long.

The chain joins TRBV27 to TRBJ1-1; D remains ambiguous. CDR1 MNHEY and CDR2 SMNVEV come from the germline V gene (reference sequence). V was trimmed by 4 bases and J by 6 bases, leaving 9 bases between them. The CDR3 has 12 amino acids. The chain's CDR3 is CASSSGQAEAFF. DNA for the CDR3: TGTGCCAGCAGTTCAGGCCAGGCTGAAGCTTTCTTT.

V usage is TRBV3-1 (or the pseudogene TRBV3-2) and J usage is TRBJ1-1, with unresolved D. The CDR3 extends over 13 amino acids. Germline lookup yields CDR1 LGHDT and CDR2 YNNKEL (reference sequence). The V gene lost 2 bases and the J gene lost 4 bases, with 8 bases spanning the gap. CDR3 in amino acids: CASSQSGSTEAFF. In nucleotides, the CDR3 is TGTGCCAGCAGCCAAAGCGGCAGCACTGAAGCTTTCTTT.

This clone was observed a single time. The chain has TRBV5-5 and TRBJ1-2; 9 positions match TRBD1. The CDR3 totals 14 residues. CDR1 SGHKS and CDR2 YYEKEE come from the germline V gene (reference sequence). The V gene end was trimmed by 8 bases and the J gene end by 7 bases; junction bases not matched to a gene: 12. The DNA of the CDR3 is TGTGCCAGTGCGGTGGGGACAGGGACTTTTGGCTACACCTTC. It translates to CASAVGTGTFGYTF.

J is TRBJ1-1 and V is TRBV5-6; 7 bases agree with TRBD1. Per the germline V gene, CDR1 is SGHDT and CDR2 is YYEEEE. Trimming removed 4 bases from V and 5 bases from J; junction bases left unmatched: 5. The CDR3 spans 13 residues. CDR3 coding DNA: TGTGCCAGCAGCCAAACGACAGGGACTGAAGCTTTCTTT. It codes for CASSQTTGTEAFF.

The rearrangement joins TRBV27 to TRBJ2-2; 10 bases line up with TRBD1. This CDR3 comprises 15 residues. J was trimmed by 4 bases and V by 5 bases; bases with no gene match: 4. Germline V gene data show CDR1 as MNHEY and CDR2 as SMNVEV (reference sequence). The CDR3 sequence: CASSGRTGGTGELFF. For the CDR3, the DNA is TGTGCCAGCAGTGGAAGGACAGGGGGCACCGGGGAGCTGTTTTTT.

The chain couples TRBV6-6 to TRBJ1-3; TRBD1 aligns across 9 bases. Germline lookup yields CDR1 MNHNY and CDR2 SVGAGI (reference sequence). J was trimmed by 0 bases and V by 5 bases; bases with no gene match: 11. The CDR3 sequence is 18 residues long. In nucleotides, the CDR3 is TGTGCCAGCAGTCCCCACCCGGGACAGGGCCCCTCTGGAAACACCATATATTTT. Its protein is CASSPHPGQGPSGNTIYF.

This chain uses TRBV5-4 with TRBJ1-1, with D hard to call. CDR3 length: 13 residues. In germline, CDR1 is SGHNT, CDR2 YYREEE (reference sequence). V was clipped by 1 base and J by 1 base, with 5 bases between them. CDR3 protein: CASSLTSNTEAFF. CDR3 nucleotide sequence: TGTGCCAGCAGCTTGACATCGAACACTGAAGCTTTCTTT.

The chain carries TRBV6-5 and TRBJ2-1, with D tentatively TRBD2 (7 bases). This CDR3 comprises 15 residues. V lost 2 bases, J lost 10 bases, and 18 bases lay in between. Germline V gives CDR1 MNHEY, CDR2 SVGAGI. The CDR3: CASSYAGARLSEQFF. Here the CDR3 DNA reads TGTGCCAGCAGTTACGCGGGGGCGCGACTTTCAGAGCAGTTCTTC.

Notes on this clone: Within the sample, other DNA sequences also encode this same CDR3. The chain recombines TRBV7-2 with TRBJ2-7; D not certain. Germline V gene sequence: CDR1 SGHTA, CDR2 FQGNSA. Trimming pared 3 bases from V and 0 bases from J, leaving 3 bases between. This CDR3 has 12 amino acids. CDR3 loop: CASSLSSYEQYF. CDR3 nucleotides: TGTGCCAGCAGCTTGAGCTCCTACGAGCAGTACTTC.

This chain joins TRBV30 and TRBJ1-1; D gene unclear. The CDR3 is made up of 11 amino acids. Trimming pared 0 bases from V and 11 bases from J, leaving 10 bases between. Germline CDR1 and CDR2: GTSNPN and SVGIG (reference sequence). CDR3 protein: CAWSVGSVAFF. The CDR3 bases are TGTGCCTGGAGTGTGGGCAGTGTGGCTTTCTTT.

The genes are TRBV7-2 and TRBJ2-3; 11 bases agree with TRBD2. In germline, CDR1 is SGHTA, CDR2 FQGNSA. V gave up 5 bases and J gave up 1 base; unmatched junction bases: 5. The CDR3 contains 16 residues. The CDR3 DNA reads as TGTGCCAGCAGCATGACTAGCGGGATCCGCACAGATACGCAGTATTTT. It is translated as CASSMTSGIRTDTQYF.

This clone was detected a few times. The V and J genes are TRBV18 and TRBJ1-6; D is ambiguous. The V and J ends lost 4 bases and 4 bases respectively, with 8 bases between them. Per germline, CDR1 KGHSH and CDR2 LQKENI. The CDR3 consists of 14 residues. The CDR3 nucleotides read TGTGCCAGCTCACTCCCTCTTTATAATTCACCCCTCCACTTT. Its translation: CASSLPLYNSPLHF.

V is TRBV11-2 and J is TRBJ2-2; D gene unclear. This CDR3 contains 15 residues. Germline assignment: CDR1 SGHAT and CDR2 FQNNGV. V was shortened by 1 base and J by 1 base, with 7 bases between the two germline ends. The CDR3 spells CASSLVRVNTGELFF. CDR3 sequence (DNA): TGTGCCAGCAGCTTAGTACGGGTGAACACCGGGGAGCTGTTTTTT. Using reference TRBV11-2 and TRBJ2-2 for the parts outside the CDR3, the full variable domain is EAGVAQSPRYKIIEKRQSVAFWCNPISGHATLYWYQQILGQGPKLLIQFQNNGVVDDSQLPKDRFSAERLKGVDSTLKIQPAKLEDSAVYLCASSLVRVNTGELFFGEGSRLTVL.

This sequence joins TRBV14 and TRBJ2-4; perhaps TRBD1 as D (5 bases). Trimming shortened V by 1 base and J by 6 bases, and 10 bases separated the two germline ends. The CDR3 has 14 residues. Germline loops: CDR1 SGHDN, CDR2 FVKESK. The CDR3 DNA sequence: TGTGCCAGCAGCCAAGGGAATAGGGGAAACATTCAGTACTTC. Residues: CASSQGNRGNIQYF.

For this clone: Sequence at one end of the junction differs from germline and may be a read error. The V gene is TRBV4-3, the J gene TRBJ1-2; D is undetermined. This CDR3 spans 15 amino acids. CDR1 and CDR2 from the germline V gene are LGHNA and YSLEER. The CDR3, as DNA: TGCGCCAGCAGCCAAGAGTCTGTGCGGATCTATAGCTACACCTTC. Amino acids: CASSQESVRIYSYTF.

This clone has a handful of counts. The V call is TRBV19, the J call TRBJ2-1; no firm D call. Trimming removed 3 bases at V and 4 bases at J, with 7 bases between. CDR1 is LNHDA, CDR2 SQIVND, per germline (reference sequence). The CDR3 length is 13 residues. The CDR3 spells CASSIPPYNEQFF. In nucleotides, the CDR3 is TGTGCCAGTAGTATCCCCCCGTACAATGAGCAGTTCTTC.